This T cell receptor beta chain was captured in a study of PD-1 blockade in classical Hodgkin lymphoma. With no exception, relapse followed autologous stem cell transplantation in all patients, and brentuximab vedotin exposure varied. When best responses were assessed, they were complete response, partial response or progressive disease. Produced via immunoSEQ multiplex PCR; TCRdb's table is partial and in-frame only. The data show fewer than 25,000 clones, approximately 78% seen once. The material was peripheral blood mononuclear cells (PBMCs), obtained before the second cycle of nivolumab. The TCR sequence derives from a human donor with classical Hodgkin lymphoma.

The DNA for the CDR3 is TGTGCCAGCAGCCCCTGGCCCACGGGCACCGGGGAGCTGTTTTTT. It translates to CASSPWPTGTGELFF. V gene TRBV11-3 combines with J gene TRBJ2-2; no clear D. Between the trimmed V and J ends, which lost 5 bases and 4 bases, there was a span of 14 bases. The CDR3 consists of 15 residues. Looked up from germline, CDR1 is SGHNT and CDR2 is YENEEA.